One sample yielded the 28 T cell receptor beta chains listed below, sequenced in a study of metastatic and nonmetastatic thyroid tumors. Thyroid surgery had not been preceded by any treatment in any patient. Using MiXCR, TCRdb reanalyzed the PCR reads. The data show some 84,000 clones, with around 9.1% seen just once and approximately 10% held by the top ten. Sequencing was performed on blood. The receptors stem from a female donor with papillary thyroid cancer or a benign thyroid nodule (not recorded which). Some clones in this sample may be carry-over from other donors' samples.

This clone was detected many times. This sequence joins TRBV7-6 and TRBJ2-7, with 8 positions matching TRBD1. With V trimmed by 6 bases and J by 6 bases, 10 bases remained unmatched. The CDR3 runs 14 residues. Germline lookup yields CDR1 SGHVS and CDR2 FNYEAQ. CDR3 sequence reads: CASSYTSQGAEQYF. CDR3 nucleotide sequence: TGTGCCAGCAGTTATACTTCTCAGGGGGCCGAGCAGTACTTC.

This clone was picked up many times. The J gene is TRBJ2-3, the V gene TRBV27, with D possibly being TRBD1 (5 bases). Germline V gene sequence: CDR1 MNHEY, CDR2 SMNVEV (reference sequence). Trimming left V 6 bases short and J 1 base short, with 14 bases between. There are 15 residues in the CDR3. The CDR3 DNA sequence: TGTGCCAGCAGCCCAGACAGTTGGGGCACAGATACGCAGTATTTT. Translation gives CASSPDSWGTDTQYF.

This clone was recorded a few times. The rearrangement uses TRBV27 and TRBJ1-5; D call uncertain. Germline loops: CDR1 MNHEY, CDR2 SMNVEV (reference sequence). The CDR3 has 12 amino acids. The V end lost 5 bases, the J end lost 4 bases, and 6 bases lay between the germline ends. The DNA of the CDR3 is TGTGCCAGCAGTAAACTTAATCAGCCCCAGCATTTT. Its translation is CASSKLNQPQHF.

The table lists this clone with many counts. The chain couples TRBV30 to TRBJ1-3, with a tentative D call TRBD1 (6 bases). CDR3 length: 13 amino acids. Trimming took 0 bases from V and 7 from J, leaving 10 bases between them. CDR1 and CDR2 from the germline V gene are GTSNPN and SVGIG (reference sequence). CDR3 DNA sequence: TGTGCCTGGAGTGTTGGGACAAGGAACACCATATATTTT. Translated: CAWSVGTRNTIYF.

This clone was detected ten times or more. The V call is TRBV6-6, the J call TRBJ1-4; D might be TRBD1 (5 bases). This CDR3 is built from 15 residues. CDR1 is MNHNY, CDR2 SVGAGI, per germline (reference sequence). Between the trimmed V and J ends, which lost 1 base and 8 bases, there was a span of 14 bases. The CDR3 protein is CASSYWGGEEEKLFF. The CDR3 region has the DNA TGTGCCAGCAGTTACTGGGGAGGGGAAGAGGAAAAACTGTTTTTT.

In its sample, this clone was seen many times. J is TRBJ2-7 and V is TRBV13; 11 bases agree with TRBD1. Unmatched junction bases numbered 12, after V lost 7 bases and J lost 7 bases. The CDR3 has 15 residues. CDR1 is PRHDT and CDR2 is FYEKMQ in the germline V gene (reference sequence). The CDR3: CASIHRDRGSEEQYF. As DNA, the CDR3 is TGTGCCAGCATCCACCGGGACAGGGGGAGTGAAGAGCAGTACTTC. Based on the CDR3 plus reference TRBV13 and TRBJ2-7, the full variable domain is AAGVIQSPRHLIKEKRETATLKCYPIPRHDTVYWYQQGPGQDPQFLISFYEKMQSDKGSIPDRFSAQQFSDYHSELNMSSLELGDSALYFCASIHRDRGSEEQYFGPGTRLTVT.

This clone was seen more than once but under ten times. V usage is TRBV5-1 and J usage is TRBJ1-4; D ambiguous. V lost 4 bases to trimming and J lost 8 bases, with 15 bases between them. This CDR3 spans 14 amino acids. CDR1 and CDR2 from the germline V gene are SGHRS and YFSETQ. The CDR3 nucleotides are TGCGCCAGCAGCGAGACTCGGACCGGGGAAAAACTGTTTTTT. Translating it yields CASSETRTGEKLFF.

The sample holds many counts of this clone. The CDR3 spells CASSSQGPNEQFF. The CDR3 DNA sequence: TGTGCCAGCAGCTCACAGGGACCCAATGAGCAGTTCTTC. The genes are TRBV3-1 and TRBJ2-1, with a weak D call TRBD1 (6 bases). The CDR3 is made up of 13 amino acids. Per the germline V gene, CDR1 is LGHDT and CDR2 is YNNKEL (reference sequence). Trimming took off 5 bases at V and 6 bases at J, with 11 bases between the two ends.

This clone was counted ten times or more. This rearrangement joins TRBV6-1 to TRBJ1-1; no clear D gene. Trimming pared 6 bases from V and 1 base from J, leaving 9 bases between. Germline CDR1 is MNHNS and CDR2 is SASEGT. This CDR3 is built from 13 residues. The CDR3 nucleotides are TGTGCCAGCAGGTTATCAGCGAACACTGAAGCTTTCTTT. It encodes CASRLSANTEAFF.

This clone occurred many times. The rearrangement joins TRBV6-1 to TRBJ1-2, with no clear D. Trimming removed 5 bases at V and 7 bases at J, with 14 bases between. There are 13 residues in the CDR3. Germline assignment: CDR1 MNHNS and CDR2 SASEGT. Here the CDR3 reads CASSPMGGSGYTF. CDR3 nucleotide sequence: TGTGCCAGCAGTCCAATGGGCGGAAGTGGCTACACCTTC.

This clone has a handful of counts. This chain connects TRBV10-2 to TRBJ2-7; D remains unclear. From germline, CDR1 is WSHSY and CDR2 SAAADI. V dropped 4 bases and J dropped 6 bases, with 16 bases sitting between them. The CDR3 spans 14 residues. The CDR3 region is CASSVGQELIEQYF. In DNA, the CDR3 is TGCGCCAGCAGTGTAGGGCAGGAGCTGATCGAGCAGTACTTC.

This clone occurred many times. The chain carries TRBV27 and TRBJ1-6; a weak D match, TRBD1 (5 bases). V lost 6 bases and J lost 9, with 12 bases in between. Per the germline V gene, CDR1 is MNHEY and CDR2 is SMNVEV (reference sequence). The length of the CDR3 is 13 residues. CDR3 sequence: CASSKGVGSPLHF. DNA for the CDR3: TGTGCCAGCAGCAAAGGGGTGGGTTCACCCCTCCACTTT.

This clone has a handful of counts. This chain joins TRBV11-1 and TRBJ2-3; D possibly corresponds to TRBD2 (7 bases). With 8 bases removed from V and 2 bases from J, the gap between germline ends came to 20 bases. The CDR3 runs to 16 residues. CDR1 is SGHAT, CDR2 FQDESV, per germline (reference sequence). The CDR3 here is CASASREGEATDTQYF. The CDR3, as DNA: TGTGCCAGCGCCTCAAGGGAGGGGGAAGCCACAGATACGCAGTATTTT.

This clone came up many times. The chain has TRBV6-1 and TRBJ1-3; TRBD1 matches 9 bases. Germline values: CDR1 MNHNS, CDR2 SASEGT. J gave up 4 bases and V 8 bases, and 12 bases lay outside the gene matches. The CDR3 consists of 16 residues. In DNA form, the CDR3 reads TGTGCCAGCGGTCGGGCGGGACAGGGCTCCGGAAACACCATATATTTT. Translated, it gives CASGRAGQGSGNTIYF.

This clone was observed many times. V usage is TRBV30 and J usage is TRBJ2-3; D is unclear. The CDR3 covers 10 residues. Trimming pared 1 base from V and 5 bases from J, leaving 1 base between. Per the germline V gene, CDR1 is GTSNPN and CDR2 is SVGIG (reference sequence). The CDR3: CAWSEDTQYF. The CDR3 DNA reads TGTGCCTGGAGTGAAGATACGCAGTATTTT.

As concerns this clone: A read error may explain this, as a much larger clone is one base away. V and J are TRBV3-1 and TRBJ2-1; TRBD2 might be the D (6 bases). V lost 3 bases to trimming and J lost 2 bases, with 11 bases between them. The CDR3 consists of 15 residues. From germline, CDR1 is LGHDT and CDR2 YNNKEL (reference sequence). The CDR3 bases are TGTGCCAGCAGCCATCACCCGGGGGCCTACAATGAGCAGTTCTTC. Translated, it gives CASSHHPGAYNEQFF.

About this clone: This may arise from a read error, as a much more abundant clone is one base away. The chain employs TRBV20-1 and TRBJ2-5; D tentatively fits TRBD1 or TRBD2 (6 bases each). The CDR3 is made up of 13 amino acids. Germline CDR1 reads DFQATT; CDR2 reads SNEGSKA (reference sequence). The CDR3: CSAREGWGAAHYF. CDR3 sequence (DNA): TGCAGTGCTAGAGAAGGATGGGGGGCGGCCCATTACTTC.

This clone was observed at least ten times. This chain links TRBV3-1 with TRBJ2-7; TRBD1 matches 9 bases. The V and J ends lost 4 bases and 3 bases, in that order; junction bases with no gene match: 7. CDR3 length: 15 residues. Per germline, CDR1 LGHDT and CDR2 YNNKEL (reference sequence). Here the CDR3 reads CASSRVDRGIYEQYF. The CDR3 DNA reads TGTGCCAGCAGCCGAGTAGACAGGGGGATCTACGAGCAGTACTTC.

This clone was seen repeatedly, ten times or more. This chain uses TRBV19 with TRBJ2-3; 7 bases are a match to TRBD2. Germline V gene data show CDR1 as LNHDA and CDR2 as SQIVND (reference sequence). V was pared by 1 base and J by 6 bases, with 10 bases of the junction left unmatched. The CDR3 runs to 16 residues. The CDR3 sequence is CASSIVGRGERDTQYF. The DNA of the CDR3 is TGTGCCAGTAGTATAGTGGGTCGGGGGGAGAGGGATACGCAGTATTTT.

This clone was observed at least ten times. V and J are TRBV28 and TRBJ1-4; a possible D gene is TRBD1 (5 bases). Germline values: CDR1 MDHEN, CDR2 SYDVKM. The ends were cut back, 7 bases at V and 8 bases at J, with 14 bases in the middle. This CDR3 region has 13 residues. The CDR3 reads CASTGGVEEKLFF. CDR3 nucleotide sequence: TGTGCCAGCACGGGAGGGGTTGAGGAAAAACTGTTTTTT.

This clone has at least ten counts. V and J are TRBV13 and TRBJ2-1; D could derive from TRBD1 or TRBD2 (5 bases each). The germline V gene encodes CDR1 PRHDT and CDR2 FYEKMQ (reference sequence). There are 12 residues in the CDR3. V lost 1 base and J 10 bases, leaving 8 bases between the germline ends. This CDR3 is CASSLVGEEQFF. The CDR3 DNA follows: TGTGCCAGCAGCTTAGTGGGGGAGGAGCAGTTCTTC.

This clone was seen at least ten times. V usage is TRBV20-1 and J usage is TRBJ2-7; 8 bases are a match to TRBD1. This CDR3 has 13 residues. Germline values: CDR1 DFQATT, CDR2 SNEGSKA (reference sequence). Trimming removed 3 bases from V and 4 bases from J; junction bases left unmatched: 5. CDR3 residues: CSARRTGLYEQYF. As DNA, the CDR3 is TGCAGTGCTAGGAGGACAGGGCTGTACGAGCAGTACTTC.

This clone has a handful of counts. The chain couples TRBV27 to TRBJ2-5; TRBD2 agrees at 11 bases. The ends lost 6 bases at V and 5 bases at J; junction bases unmatched: 8. Germline V gene sequence: CDR1 MNHEY, CDR2 SMNVEV (reference sequence). The CDR3 is made up of 15 amino acids. The CDR3 sequence is CASSPTTSGVETQYF. The CDR3 coding sequence is TGTGCCAGCAGCCCGACGACTAGCGGGGTTGAGACCCAGTACTTC.

In the case of this clone: One junction end disagrees with the germline gene, perhaps due to a read error. The V and J genes are TRBV6-1 and TRBJ1-6; 10 positions agree with TRBD1. In germline, CDR1 is MNHNS, CDR2 SASEGT. This CDR3 has 15 residues. DNA for the CDR3: TGTGCCAGCAGTACGACTGACAGGGGGCGATCTCCCCTCGACTTT. Protein product: CASSTTDRGRSPLDF.

CDR3 nucleotides: TGTGCCAGCATCCCCCGTGCGAGGTCGGGGAATTCACCCCTCCACTTT. It encodes CASIPRARSGNSPLHF. The chain is built from TRBV4-2 and TRBJ1-6; unclear D gene. The CDR3 has 16 amino acids. Germline assignment: CDR1 LGHNA and CDR2 YNFKEQ. Deletions cut 7 bases from V and 7 bases from J, with 20 bases between.

For this clone: Within the sample, other DNA sequences also encode this same CDR3. This sequence joins TRBV20-1 and TRBJ2-5, with D uncertain. V dropped 6 bases and J dropped 4 bases, with 6 bases sitting between them. The CDR3 consists of 10 residues. The germline gives CDR1 DFQATT, CDR2 SNEGSKA (reference sequence). The CDR3 DNA is TGCAGTGCGCTCGGAGAGACCCAGTACTTC. It translates to CSALGETQYF.

The table lists this clone with many counts. The chain uses TRBV6-1 and TRBJ2-7, with no clear D. Germline V CDR1 and CDR2: MNHNS, SASEGT. This CDR3 contains 11 residues. The V and J ends lost 1 base and 10 bases respectively, with 8 bases between them. This CDR3 reads CASSEVDPQYF. CDR3 in DNA: TGTGCCAGCAGTGAAGTTGACCCCCAGTACTTC.

This clone appeared many times. Other DNA sequences of this sample code for an identical CDR3. The J gene is TRBJ1-6, the V gene TRBV29-1; the match to TRBD1 covers 8 bases. The V and J ends lost 7 bases and 8 bases, in that order; junction bases with no gene match: 7. CDR1 is SQVTM, CDR2 ANQGSEA, per germline. The CDR3 runs to 13 residues. The CDR3 bases are TGCAGCGGGTCGACAGGGGAGTATTCACCCCTCCACTTT. It translates to CSGSTGEYSPLHF.